This T cell receptor beta chain was sequenced for a study of T cell responses to AZD1222 COVID-19 vaccine. Overall study: Pooled samples include second doses given at about 4 or 12 weeks.

The V and J ends lost 5 bases and 7 bases, in that order; junction bases with no gene match: 4. The CDR3 consists of 11 residues. Germline CDR1 GTSNPN, CDR2 SVGIG (reference sequence). TCRdb's copy holds only in-frame clones and misses some; the assay was immunoSEQ multiplex PCR. The top ten hold roughly 1.7% of the sample, which has about 140,000 clones, 75% to 90% seen once. In regard to this clone: Its specificity is not known.

Study-level findings and limits: After two AZD1222 doses, spike-specific TCR breadth and depth rose versus day 0. Across spike, vaccine-associated CD4 TCRs were found, dominant at 160-218 and 743-854. Unmutated regions of variants are reportedly targeted by nearly half of spike-specific TCRs.

This TCR was sampled from an adult in good health. The J gene is TRBJ2-7, the V gene TRBV30, with 8 bases lining up with TRBD2. The material was peripheral blood, obtained on day 0 of AZD1222 vaccination. The CDR3 loop is CAWGTGGEQYF. In DNA form, the CDR3 reads TGTGCCTGGGGGACGGGGGGGGAGCAGTACTTC.